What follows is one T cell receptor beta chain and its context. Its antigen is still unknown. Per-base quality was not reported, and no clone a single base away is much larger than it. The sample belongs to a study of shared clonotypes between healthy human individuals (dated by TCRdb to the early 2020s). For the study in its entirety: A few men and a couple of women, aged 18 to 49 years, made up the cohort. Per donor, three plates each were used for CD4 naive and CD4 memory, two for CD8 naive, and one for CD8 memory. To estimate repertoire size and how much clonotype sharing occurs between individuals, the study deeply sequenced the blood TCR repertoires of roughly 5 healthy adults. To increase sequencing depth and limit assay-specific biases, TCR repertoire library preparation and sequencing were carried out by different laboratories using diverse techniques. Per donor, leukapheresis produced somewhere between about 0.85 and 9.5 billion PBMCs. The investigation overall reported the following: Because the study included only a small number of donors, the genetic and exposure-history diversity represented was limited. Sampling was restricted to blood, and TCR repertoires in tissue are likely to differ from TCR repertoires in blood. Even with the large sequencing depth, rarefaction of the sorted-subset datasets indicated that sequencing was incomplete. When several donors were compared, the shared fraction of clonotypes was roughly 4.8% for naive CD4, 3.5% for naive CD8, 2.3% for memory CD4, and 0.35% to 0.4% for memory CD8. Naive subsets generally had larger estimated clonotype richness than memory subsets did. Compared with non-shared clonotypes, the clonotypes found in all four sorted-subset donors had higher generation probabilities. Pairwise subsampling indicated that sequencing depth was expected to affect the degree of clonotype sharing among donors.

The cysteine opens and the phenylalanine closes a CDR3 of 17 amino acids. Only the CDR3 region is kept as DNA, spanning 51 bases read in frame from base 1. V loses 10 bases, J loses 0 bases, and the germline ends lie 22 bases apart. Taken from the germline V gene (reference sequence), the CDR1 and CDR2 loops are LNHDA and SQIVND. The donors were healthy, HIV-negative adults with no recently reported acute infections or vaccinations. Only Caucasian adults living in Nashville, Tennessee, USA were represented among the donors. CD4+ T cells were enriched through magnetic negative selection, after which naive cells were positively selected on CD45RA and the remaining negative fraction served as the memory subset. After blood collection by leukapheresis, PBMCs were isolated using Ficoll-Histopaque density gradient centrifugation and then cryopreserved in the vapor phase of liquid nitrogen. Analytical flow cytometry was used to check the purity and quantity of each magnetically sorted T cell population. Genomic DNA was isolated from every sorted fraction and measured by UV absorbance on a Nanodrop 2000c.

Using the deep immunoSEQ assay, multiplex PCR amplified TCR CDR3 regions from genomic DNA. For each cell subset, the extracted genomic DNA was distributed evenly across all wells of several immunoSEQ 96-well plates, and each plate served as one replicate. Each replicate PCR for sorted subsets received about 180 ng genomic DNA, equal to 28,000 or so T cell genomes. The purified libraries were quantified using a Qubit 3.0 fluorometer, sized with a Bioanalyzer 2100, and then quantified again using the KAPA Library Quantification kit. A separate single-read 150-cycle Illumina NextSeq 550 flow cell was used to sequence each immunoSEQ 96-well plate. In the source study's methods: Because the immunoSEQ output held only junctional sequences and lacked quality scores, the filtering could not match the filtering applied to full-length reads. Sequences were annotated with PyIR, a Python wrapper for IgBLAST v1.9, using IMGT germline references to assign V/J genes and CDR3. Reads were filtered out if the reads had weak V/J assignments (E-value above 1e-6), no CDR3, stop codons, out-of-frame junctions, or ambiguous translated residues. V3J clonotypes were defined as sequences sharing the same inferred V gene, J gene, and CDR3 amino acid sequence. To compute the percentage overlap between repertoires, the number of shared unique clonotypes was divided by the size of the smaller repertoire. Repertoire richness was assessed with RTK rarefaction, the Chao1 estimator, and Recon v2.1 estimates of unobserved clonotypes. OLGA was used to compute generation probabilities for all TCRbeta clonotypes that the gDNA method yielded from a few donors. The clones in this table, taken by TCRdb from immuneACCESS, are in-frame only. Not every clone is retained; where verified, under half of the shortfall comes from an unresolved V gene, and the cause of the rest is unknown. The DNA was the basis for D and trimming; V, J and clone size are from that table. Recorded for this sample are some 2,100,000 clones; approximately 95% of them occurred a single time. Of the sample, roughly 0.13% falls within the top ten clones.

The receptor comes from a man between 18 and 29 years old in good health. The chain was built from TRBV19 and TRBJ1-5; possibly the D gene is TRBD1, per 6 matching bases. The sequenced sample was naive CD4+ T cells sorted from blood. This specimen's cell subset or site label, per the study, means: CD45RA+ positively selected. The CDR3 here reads CATLGQGHWDSNQPQHF. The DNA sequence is TGTGCCACCCTGGGACAAGGCCATTGGGATAGCAATCAGCCCCAGCATTTT.